What follows is one T cell receptor (beta chain) and its context. The antigen remains undetermined. The sample is drawn from a study of T cells in localized non-small cell lung cancer. Study-wide results and caveats: Adjacent uninvolved lung had the highest clonality, suggesting focused antigen responses. Heterogeneity stays possible, as sequencing covered only one tumor region. Appearing in adjacent lung were a median approximately 60 of the top 100 tumor clones.

Germline V gives CDR1 GTSNPN, CDR2 SVGIG (reference sequence). Trimming shortened V by 0 bases and J by 4 bases, and 9 bases separated the two germline ends. The CDR3 runs 14 residues. Measured with immunoSEQ multiplex PCR; TCRdb has only the in-frame clones, and not every one. Of 100,000 to 150,000 clones detected, around 90% appear once; the ten largest clones hold around 1.7%. The gene calls are TRBV30 and TRBJ1-4, with a possible D match to TRBD1 (6 bases). Source: peripheral blood, taken before any cancer treatment. The clonotype originates from a female donor over 55 with stage I lung adenocarcinoma. For the CDR3, the DNA is TGTGCCTGGAGTGTGGTCAGGGGTAATGAAAAACTGTTTTTT. Its translation is CAWSVVRGNEKLFF.